This T cell receptor beta chain comes out of a study of cytomegalovirus exposure and HLA in healthy donors. A multiplex PCR was run with 60 Vbeta primers and 13 Jbeta primers. Only in-frame clones appear in the TCRdb table, and some are missing; sequencing was by immunoSEQ multiplex PCR. The repertoire has about 57,000 clones, approximately 75% of them found once; the top ten carry about 6.8%. Though probably carrying unrecorded immune exposures, donors were nominally healthy at sampling. Notes on the study in general: The authors listed some 150 TCR beta chains as cytomegalovirus-associated. Most TCR beta V segments were productive about 90% or about 30% of the time in an earlier analysis. Fewer N-insertions than the roughly 670-donor mean were reportedly shown by an Asian-associated ancestry cluster in a later analysis.

In germline, CDR1 is MNHEY, CDR2 SVGAGI. The CDR3 sequence is 15 residues long. V was trimmed by 5 bases and J by 4 bases, leaving 17 bases between them. By proportion, this clone is medium-sized. Its antigen is currently unknown. The chain uses TRBV6-5 and TRBJ1-1; D gene unclear. Sequencing was done on a sample of PBMCs. This clonotype was obtained from a man aged 25 to 40 in good health and CMV-seropositive. The chain's CDR3 is CASSPDLLGSTEAFF. CDR3 coding DNA: TGTGCCAGCAGTCCGGACCTTCTCGGGAGCACTGAAGCTTTCTTT.